The rows below give T cell receptor beta chains drawn from one sample of a study of cytomegalovirus exposure and HLA in healthy donors. Clones were sequenced by immunoSEQ multiplex PCR, and TCRdb holds only the in-frame ones, with some missing. Altogether roughly 100,000 clones are present, roughly 81% being singletons, with the ten largest covering over 5%. What was sequenced was PBMCs. The receptors here all came from a woman under 30 in good health and CMV-seropositive. CDR3s include the opening cysteine and the closing phenylalanine or tryptophan. Fields, in order: J gene, clone size, V gene, CDR3 protein. A clone size is listed for some rows: how often the clone was seen (once, few, many), or a class if it is expanded.

j_gene: TRBJ2-2; abundance: -; v_gene: TRBV11-2; CDR3aa: CASSFTNAGPGELFF
j_gene: TRBJ2-2; abundance: -; v_gene: TRBV5-4; CDR3aa: CASSGLAGGPGELFF
j_gene: TRBJ2-5; abundance: -; v_gene: TRBV5-1; CDR3aa: CASSLRAGAGETQYF
j_gene: TRBJ1-1; abundance: -; v_gene: TRBV7-9; CDR3aa: CASSSPGTSLLRNTEAFF
j_gene: TRBJ2-1; abundance: -; v_gene: TRBV6-5; CDR3aa: CASSYLGGQYGQFF
j_gene: TRBJ2-7; abundance: -; v_gene: TRBV30; CDR3aa: CAWSVLGGGPYYEQYF
j_gene: TRBJ2-1; abundance: once; v_gene: TRBV15; CDR3aa: CATSTLLAGNYNEQFF
j_gene: TRBJ2-7; abundance: -; v_gene: TRBV6-5; CDR3aa: CASSHGTGTSYEQYF
j_gene: TRBJ2-1; abundance: few; v_gene: TRBV5-6; CDR3aa: CASSLGVDEQFF
j_gene: TRBJ2-1; abundance: once; v_gene: TRBV2; CDR3aa: CASSVSVLLSSYNEQFF
j_gene: TRBJ1-1; abundance: -; v_gene: TRBV6-5; CDR3aa: CATQGGAGARTEAFF
j_gene: TRBJ1-6; abundance: -; v_gene: TRBV19; CDR3aa: CASNYGASYNSPLHF
j_gene: TRBJ1-2; abundance: -; v_gene: TRBV6-5; CDR3aa: CASSYSWVGNYGYTF
j_gene: TRBJ1-5; abundance: -; v_gene: TRBV9; CDR3aa: CASSVGGVNQPQHF
j_gene: TRBJ2-1; abundance: -; v_gene: TRBV5-6; CDR3aa: CASSLWGLAGGQSNNEQFF
j_gene: TRBJ2-1; abundance: -; v_gene: TRBV14; CDR3aa: CASSQAQLGYNEQFF
j_gene: TRBJ2-7; abundance: -; v_gene: TRBV15; CDR3aa: CATSRDTGAYEQYF
j_gene: TRBJ2-1; abundance: -; v_gene: TRBV9; CDR3aa: CASSEYRGRDEQFF
j_gene: TRBJ1-2; abundance: -; v_gene: TRBV28; CDR3aa: CASSPGQSRYGYTF
j_gene: TRBJ2-7; abundance: -; v_gene: TRBV6-5; CDR3aa: CASGSSPQVQYF
j_gene: TRBJ1-3; abundance: -; v_gene: TRBV28; CDR3aa: CASSTKQGSGNTIYF
j_gene: TRBJ2-2; abundance: -; v_gene: TRBV5-1; CDR3aa: CAPPGPTEKNGELFF
j_gene: TRBJ2-5; abundance: -; v_gene: TRBV5-6; CDR3aa: CASSHWTGGAPQTQYF
j_gene: TRBJ2-2; abundance: -; v_gene: TRBV5-1; CDR3aa: CASSRTSPPNTGELFF
j_gene: TRBJ2-1; abundance: -; v_gene: TRBV5-1; CDR3aa: CASSFGQGVYNEQFF
j_gene: TRBJ1-4; abundance: few; v_gene: TRBV28; CDR3aa: CASRNPGQPVEKLFF
j_gene: TRBJ2-1; abundance: -; v_gene: TRBV11-3; CDR3aa: CASSTRQGPAFF
j_gene: TRBJ1-1; abundance: -; v_gene: TRBV5-6; CDR3aa: CTGGGGENEAFF
j_gene: TRBJ1-1; abundance: -; v_gene: TRBV7-2; CDR3aa: CASSFLRVSTEAFF
j_gene: TRBJ2-5; abundance: once; v_gene: TRBV5-1; CDR3aa: CASSLGSISGGETQYF
j_gene: TRBJ2-7; abundance: once; v_gene: TRBV28; CDR3aa: CASRLRGDEQYF
j_gene: TRBJ1-6; abundance: -; v_gene: TRBV5-6; CDR3aa: CASSLEPGNSPLHF
j_gene: TRBJ2-2; abundance: -; v_gene: TRBV5-4; CDR3aa: CASTLGLGGVNANTGELFF
j_gene: TRBJ1-2; abundance: -; v_gene: TRBV30; CDR3aa: CAWSDQGSGYGYTF
j_gene: TRBJ1-1; abundance: -; v_gene: TRBV6-5; CDR3aa: CASSKTRGVTEAFF
j_gene: TRBJ2-1; abundance: -; v_gene: TRBV2; CDR3aa: CASSVSRRGYNEQFF
j_gene: TRBJ2-7; abundance: -; v_gene: TRBV15; CDR3aa: CATSRGTYSGGNSYEQYF
j_gene: TRBJ2-7; abundance: -; v_gene: TRBV13; CDR3aa: CASSFQGSSYEQYF
j_gene: TRBJ2-7; abundance: -; v_gene: TRBV5-1; CDR3aa: CASSLQRFLAGSSYEQYF
j_gene: TRBJ2-7; abundance: few; v_gene: TRBV6-1; CDR3aa: CASSELAGRLYEQYF
j_gene: TRBJ2-3; abundance: once; v_gene: TRBV19; CDR3aa: CASSQRTSSARGTQYF
j_gene: TRBJ1-4; abundance: -; v_gene: TRBV27; CDR3aa: CASKFSGENEKLFF
j_gene: TRBJ2-3; abundance: -; v_gene: TRBV5-6; CDR3aa: CASSLAVKASTDTQYF
j_gene: TRBJ2-1; abundance: -; v_gene: TRBV28; CDR3aa: CASLPSGRTEQFF
j_gene: TRBJ2-3; abundance: once; v_gene: TRBV12-2; CDR3aa: CASRLGKGLAGSTQYF
j_gene: TRBJ1-1; abundance: -; v_gene: TRBV28; CDR3aa: CASSDMTGGAGAFF
j_gene: TRBJ2-3; abundance: -; v_gene: TRBV30; CDR3aa: CAWSIEWASGGRMDTQYF
j_gene: TRBJ2-7; abundance: -; v_gene: TRBV11-2; CDR3aa: CASSLLKQGKSYEQYF
j_gene: TRBJ2-6; abundance: -; v_gene: TRBV5-1; CDR3aa: CASSPGMTGSGANVLTF
j_gene: TRBJ2-5; abundance: -; v_gene: TRBV30; CDR3aa: CAWQAGQETQYF
j_gene: TRBJ1-2; abundance: -; v_gene: TRBV29-1; CDR3aa: CSVKPTGGGYGYTF
j_gene: TRBJ1-1; abundance: few; v_gene: TRBV9; CDR3aa: CASSVEGQGFTEAFF
j_gene: TRBJ1-3; abundance: -; v_gene: TRBV5-4; CDR3aa: CATLDRGSGNTIYF
j_gene: TRBJ1-2; abundance: -; v_gene: TRBV4-1; CDR3aa: CASSQVADGGSSGYTF
j_gene: TRBJ1-5; abundance: -; v_gene: TRBV15; CDR3aa: CATSRGWRTSNQPQHF